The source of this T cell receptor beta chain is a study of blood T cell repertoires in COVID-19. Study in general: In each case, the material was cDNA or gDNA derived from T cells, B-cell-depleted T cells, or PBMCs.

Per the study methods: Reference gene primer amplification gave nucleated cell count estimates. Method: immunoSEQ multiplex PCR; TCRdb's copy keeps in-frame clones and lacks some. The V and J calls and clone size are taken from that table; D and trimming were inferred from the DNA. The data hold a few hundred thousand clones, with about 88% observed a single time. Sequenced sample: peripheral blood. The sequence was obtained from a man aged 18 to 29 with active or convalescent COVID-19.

In DNA form, the CDR3 reads TGTGCCAGCAGCACCCCTATGAGGCGGGGGGACACAGATACGCAGTATTTT. Its translation is CASSTPMRRGDTDTQYF. The chain has TRBV7-6 and TRBJ2-3; 8 nucleotides line up with TRBD2. CDR3 length: 17 residues. Germline CDR1 SGHVS, CDR2 FNYEAQ. V shed 5 bases and J 2 bases; nucleotides not matched to a gene: 12.